This TCR beta chain stems from a study of CD8 T cells in ankylosing spondylitis. Study-wide results and limits: Seemingly distinctive of ankylosing spondylitis blood was a TCR beta motif formed by eight highly homologous variants. Disease-linked clones bore a CD8+ phenotype, appearing relatively rarely in peripheral blood. Matched synovial fluid from ankylosing spondylitis patients was reported to be enriched for disease-linked clones.

Germline loops: CDR1 LNHNV, CDR2 YYDKDF (reference sequence). The CDR3 length is 16 residues. V lost 6 bases and J lost 0; bases outside the gene matches: 5. On this clonotype: What it recognizes is unknown.

By quantitative 5'-RACE with molecular barcodes, the TCR beta libraries were made. TCRdb re-analysed the 5' RACE reads in MiXCR, keeping a single row per CDR3 protein. Found here are 200,000 to 250,000 distinct CDR3 sequences, about 30% of them singletons; the top ten hold 3.5% to 4.5%. Sequencing was performed on blood, either unsorted or a sorted T cell fraction (not recorded which). V and J are TRBV15 and TRBJ1-6; 7 positions agree with TRBD1. This receptor was obtained from a male donor with ankylosing spondylitis or in good health (not recorded which). CDR3 nucleotide sequence: TGTGCCACCAGTGACAGGGCCTACTCCTATAATTCACCCCTCCACTTT. Protein sequence: CATSDRAYSYNSPLHF.